This entry lists 9 T cell receptor beta chains sequenced from one sample in a study of shared T cell receptors in the human thymus (dated by TCRdb to about 2021). The receptor library was made with the immunoSEQ multiplex PCR assay. TCRdb re-hosts the immuneACCESS table, in-frame sequences only. Its copies lack some clones; in the studies checked, an unresolved V gene accounts for under half of them, and the cause for the rest is not known. The sample has hundreds of thousands of clones on record, about 90% of them singletons. The ten largest clones take up under 0.01% of the sample. This same sample was also taken into another study, of human thymus T cells.

The material sequenced was thymocytes. These receptors came from a boy less than two years old with a congenital heart defect. Donor details come from another sample of the same person, matched by shared clones.

The V call is TRBV27, the J call TRBJ1-1; TRBD1 agrees at 11 bases. V dropped 4 bases and J dropped 4; count of bases not matched to a gene: 5. The CDR3 is made up of 15 amino acids. The germline V gene has CDR1 MNHEY and CDR2 SMNVEV (reference sequence). The CDR3 loop reads CASSSTGTGGTEAFF. In nucleotides, the CDR3 is TGTGCCAGCAGTTCGACCGGGACAGGGGGCACTGAAGCTTTCTTT.

In its sample, this clone was seen a few times. This chain joins TRBV5-4 and TRBJ2-7; TRBD2 agrees at 9 bases. V shed 5 bases and J 3 bases; nucleotides not matched to a gene: 9. The germline gives CDR1 SGHNT, CDR2 YYREEE (reference sequence). The CDR3 is made up of 15 amino acids. For the CDR3, the DNA is TGTGCCAGCAGTGTGGGGGTAGCGGGAGACTACGAGCAGTACTTC. This codes for CASSVGVAGDYEQYF. The complete variable domain, with remaining parts taken from reference TRBV5-4 and TRBJ2-7, reads ETGVTQSPTHLIKTRGQQVTLRCSSQSGHNTVSWYQQALGQGPQFIFQYYREEENGRGNFPPRFSGLQFPNYSSELNVNALELDDSALYLCASSVGVAGDYEQYFGPGTRLTVT.

The chain joins TRBV4-3 to TRBJ1-5, with D possibly TRBD1 on 6 matching bases. Germline CDR1 and CDR2: LGHNA and YSLEER. Trimming removed 0 bases from V and 0 bases from J, with 18 bases in between. CDR3 size: 19 residues. This CDR3 is CASSQDFPNLTGSNQPQHF. CDR3 nucleotide sequence: TGCGCCAGCAGCCAAGATTTCCCCAACTTGACAGGTAGCAATCAGCCCCAGCATTTT.

The V gene is TRBV11-2, the J gene TRBJ2-3; 11 bases map to TRBD2. This CDR3 has 17 residues. Trimming removed 2 bases from V and 2 bases from J; junction bases left unmatched: 6. Germline values: CDR1 SGHAT, CDR2 FQNNGV. CDR3 in amino acids: CASSLSMTSGVTDTQYF. CDR3 DNA: TGTGCCAGCAGCTTAAGTATGACTAGCGGGGTCACAGATACGCAGTATTTT.

The chain has TRBV14 and TRBJ2-1; TRBD1 matches 7 bases. V was clipped by 0 bases and J by 5 bases; unmatched bases: 7. CDR1 and CDR2 (germline): SGHDN, FVKESK. The CDR3 is made up of 16 amino acids. The DNA of the CDR3 is TGTGCCAGCAGCCAAGACGGGACAGAAGACAACAATGAGCAGTTCTTC. Translated: CASSQDGTEDNNEQFF.

The rearrangement links TRBV9 to TRBJ2-3; unclear D gene. Trimming stripped 4 bases from V and 5 bases from J, with 14 bases between. Germline-derived CDR1 and CDR2 are SGDLS and YYNGEE. CDR3 length equals 14 residues. The CDR3 DNA follows: TGTGCCAGCAGCCTCCCCGCTTCGGGAGATACGCAGTATTTT. Its protein is CASSLPASGDTQYF.

The chain combines TRBV7-9 with TRBJ2-7, with 7 bases lining up with TRBD2. Germline V gives CDR1 SEHNR, CDR2 FQNEAQ (reference sequence). The junction had 7 bases not matched to a gene; V was cut back by 1 base and J by 4 bases. This CDR3 comprises 15 residues. CDR3 amino acids: CASSLGLAAPYEQYF. The CDR3 coding sequence is TGTGCCAGCAGCTTAGGTCTAGCGGCCCCGTACGAGCAGTACTTC.

The chain combines TRBV27 with TRBJ2-3, with 8 nucleotides matching TRBD2. The germline gives CDR1 MNHEY, CDR2 SMNVEV (reference sequence). The CDR3 consists of 16 residues. V was pared by 5 bases and J by 3 bases, with 10 bases of the junction left unmatched. For the CDR3, the DNA is TGTGCCAGCAGTACGCCGCGGGGGGCGGGGACAGATACGCAGTATTTT. The encoded protein is CASSTPRGAGTDTQYF.

The CDR3 is CASGLVQGLSYEQYF. CDR3 DNA sequence: TGTGCTAGTGGTTTGGTACAGGGTTTGTCCTACGAGCAGTACTTC. The rearrangement joins TRBV12-5 to TRBJ2-7, with a possible D match to TRBD1 (6 bases). Trimming left V 0 bases short and J 1 base short, with 10 bases between. The length of the CDR3 is 15 residues. The germline V gene encodes CDR1 LGHNT and CDR2 FRNRAP.